Reported below is one T cell receptor (beta chain). The sample originates from a study of blood T cell repertoires in COVID-19. Assay used: immunoSEQ multiplex PCR; TCRdb lists only in-frame clones, some missing. The sample lists approximately 360,000 clones; around 87% were seen once. The sequenced sample consisted of PBMCs or T cells enriched from blood (not recorded which). The TCR was taken from a man in his forties in a cohort exposed to, infected with or recovered from COVID-19 (not recorded which).

CDR3 loop: CASNRGLSYGYTF. The CDR3 nucleotides are TGTGCCTCAAACAGGGGGCTCAGCTATGGCTACACCTTC. The chain carries TRBV30 and TRBJ1-2, with 9 nucleotides matching TRBD1. The CDR3 covers 13 residues. Unmatched junction bases numbered 7, after V lost 7 bases and J lost 4 bases. Germline V gene data show CDR1 as GTSNPN and CDR2 as SVGIG (reference sequence).